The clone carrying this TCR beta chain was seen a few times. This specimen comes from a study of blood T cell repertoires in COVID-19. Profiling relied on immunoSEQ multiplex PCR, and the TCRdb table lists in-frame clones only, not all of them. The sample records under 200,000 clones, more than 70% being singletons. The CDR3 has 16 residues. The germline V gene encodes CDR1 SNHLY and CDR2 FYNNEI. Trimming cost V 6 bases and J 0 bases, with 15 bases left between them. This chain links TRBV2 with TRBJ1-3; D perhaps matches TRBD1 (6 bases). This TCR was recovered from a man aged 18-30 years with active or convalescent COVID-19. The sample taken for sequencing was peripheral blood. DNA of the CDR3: TGTGCCAGCAGACACAGGACAGAGAGCTCTGGAAACACCATATATTTT. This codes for CASRHRTESSGNTIYF.